The rows below give T cell receptor beta chains drawn from one sample of a study of blood T cell repertoires in COVID-19. Sequencing was performed with immunoSEQ multiplex PCR; in TCRdb, only in-frame clones are kept and a portion is missing. The sample has roughly 16,000 clones, about 88% seen once. Sequencing was performed on peripheral blood. The receptors here all came from a human donor in a cohort sampled during active COVID-19. Both conserved end residues are part of each CDR3. Fields, in order: clone size, D gene, J gene, V gene, CDR3 DNA, CDR3 protein. A D gene is named only where the DNA matches it firmly. The size of a clone is reported for some rows only, either as once, few or many, or as a class for expanded clones.

few TRBD1 TRBJ2-7 TRBV5-4 TGTGCCAGCAGCTTGGAACAGGGGGCAGGCGAGCAGTACTTC CASSLEQGAGEQYF
. . TRBJ1-1 TRBV12-3/TRBV12-4 TGTGCCAGCAGCCCTCAATTACGCGGGGCTTTCTTT CASSPQLRGAFF
. . TRBJ2-5 TRBV19 TGTGCCATGCGGGATCACTTGATTTATTGGGAGACCCAGTACTTC CAMRDHLIYWETQYF
. TRBD1 TRBJ1-5 TRBV7-2 TGTGCCAGCAGCTTAGCAGGGGGCAACAATCAGCCCCAGCATTTT CASSLAGGNNQPQHF
. . TRBJ2-7 TRBV18 TGTGCCAGCTCACCCGAACGTGGGAGGTTGGGGGAGCAGTACTTC CASSPERGRLGEQYF
. . TRBJ1-2 TRBV28 TGTGCCAGCAGCCTTCGGGGTCAACTTTACTTC CASSLRGQLYF
. . TRBJ2-3 TRBV6-5 TGTGCCAGCAGTTACGGCAGGGGCCCCACAGATACGCAGTATTTT CASSYGRGPTDTQYF
. TRBD1 TRBJ2-7 TRBV19 TGTGCCAGTAGTACCTCCGGGACAGGGGGCTACGAGCAGTACTTC CASSTSGTGGYEQYF
. . TRBJ2-2 TRBV24-1 TGTGCCACCAGTTATGGGGGGGGCACGGACGGGGAGCTGTTTTTT CATSYGGGTDGELFF
. TRBD1 TRBJ1-1 TRBV4-1 TGCGCCAGCAGCCCAATCACGACAGGGCAATTCGCTGAAGCTTTCTTT CASSPITTGQFAEAFF
. . TRBJ1-2 TRBV5-1 TGCGCCAGCAGCTTGGCGCCGAGACTATATGGCTACACCTTC CASSLAPRLYGYTF
. TRBD1 TRBJ1-2 TRBV27 TGTGCCAGCAGACGGACAGGACGGCAACTCTATGGCTACACCTTC CASRRTGRQLYGYTF
. . TRBJ1-1 TRBV20-1 TGCAGTGCAACCGGACAGATTGAAGCTTTCTTT CSATGQIEAFF
large . TRBJ2-5 TRBV4-2 TGTGCCAGCAGCCAGGCACTAGTCTGGGAGACCCAGTACTTC CASSQALVWETQYF
. . TRBJ1-5 TRBV15 TGTGCCACCAGCGGCCTCGGGGGGGTAATCAATCAGCCCCAGCATTTT CATSGLGGVINQPQHF
. TRBD2 TRBJ2-3 TRBV4-2 TGTGCCAGCAGCACAAAGGGAGGGGGCACAGATACGCAGTATTTT CASSTKGGGTDTQYF
. . TRBJ1-5 TRBV12-3/TRBV12-4 TGTGCCAGCAGTATTTCAGGGCAGCCCCAGCATTTT CASSISGQPQHF
. . TRBJ1-1 TRBV19 TGTGCCAGACCCCAAGACAGGCTGAACACTGAAGCTTTCTTT CARPQDRLNTEAFF
. TRBD1 TRBJ1-4 TRBV4-1 TGCGCCAGCAGGCCAGGGGGCTCTTCTGAAAAACTGTTTTTT CASRPGGSSEKLFF